The T cell receptor (beta chain) described here comes from a study of blood T cell repertoires in COVID-19. About the study: From T cells, B-cell-depleted T cells, or PBMCs came the material, which was cDNA or gDNA.

Produced via immunoSEQ multiplex PCR; TCRdb's table is partial and in-frame only. The top ten clones hold under 8% of a sample with 23,000 or so clones, approximately 92% of them seen once. The germline gives CDR1 MDHEN, CDR2 SYDVKM. CDR3 length equals 14 residues. V lost 7 bases and J lost 4, with 16 bases in between. The chain has TRBV28 and TRBJ1-2, with D uncertain. This TCR was recovered from a human donor in a cohort sampled during active COVID-19. The sample was peripheral blood. CDR3 protein: CASKKSAVLYGYTF. CDR3 sequence (DNA): TGTGCCAGCAAAAAGTCAGCGGTCCTCTATGGCTACACCTTC.